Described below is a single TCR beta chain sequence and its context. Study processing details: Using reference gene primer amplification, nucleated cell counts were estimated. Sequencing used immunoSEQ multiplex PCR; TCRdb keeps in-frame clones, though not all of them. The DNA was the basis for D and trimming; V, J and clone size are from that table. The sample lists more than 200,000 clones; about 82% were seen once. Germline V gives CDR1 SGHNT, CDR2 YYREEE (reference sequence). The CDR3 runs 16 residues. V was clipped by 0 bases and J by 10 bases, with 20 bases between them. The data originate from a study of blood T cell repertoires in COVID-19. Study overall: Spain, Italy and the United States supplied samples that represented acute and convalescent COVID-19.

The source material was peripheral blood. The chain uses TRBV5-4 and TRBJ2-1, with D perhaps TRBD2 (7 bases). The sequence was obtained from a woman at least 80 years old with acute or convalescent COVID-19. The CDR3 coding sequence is TGTGCCAGCAGCTTGGCCGTGGGGGGGCTTTCTAGGGAGCAGTTCTTC. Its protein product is CASSLAVGGLSREQFF.